The 11 T cell receptor beta chains reported below all come from one sample, sequenced in a study of blood T cell repertoires in COVID-19. Some clones are missing from TCRdb's copy, which holds only in-frame ones; the method was immunoSEQ multiplex PCR. The repertoire holds approximately 110,000 clones, with roughly 80% as singletons. Sequencing was performed on peripheral blood. The source of these receptors is a man in his sixties or seventies with active or convalescent COVID-19.

The chain carries TRBV28 and TRBJ1-1; no clear D. V shed 5 bases and J shed 5 bases, with 24 bases lying between them. Per germline, CDR1 MDHEN and CDR2 SYDVKM. This CDR3 contains 17 residues. CDR3 region: CASSLARGVFSGTEAFF. Written as DNA, the CDR3 is TGTGCCAGCAGTCTGGCTAGAGGAGTTTTTTCTGGTACTGAAGCTTTCTTT.

The V call is TRBV2, the J call TRBJ2-1, with TRBD2 as a possible D gene (6 bases). The CDR3 length is 13 residues. Per the germline V gene, CDR1 is SNHLY and CDR2 is FYNNEI. Deletions cut 2 bases from V and 8 bases from J, with 10 bases between. Here the CDR3 DNA reads TGTGCCAGCAGTGAAACGGAGGGCGATGAGCAGTTCTTC. Amino acids: CASSETEGDEQFF.

The chain uses TRBV2 and TRBJ2-3, with 7 positions matching TRBD2. Germline loops: CDR1 SNHLY, CDR2 FYNNEI. This CDR3 has 14 residues. V lost 1 base to trimming and J lost 7 bases; unmatched junction nucleotides: 5. This CDR3 reads CASSEVRGGNTQYF. In nucleotides, the CDR3 is TGTGCCAGCAGTGAAGTCCGGGGAGGGAATACGCAGTATTTT. The full variable domain, in which reference TRBV2 and TRBJ2-3 provide the parts outside the CDR3, is EPEVTQTPSHQVTQMGQEVILRCVPISNHLYFYWYRQILGQKVEFLVSFYNNEISEKSEIFDDQFSVERPDGSNFTLKIRSTKLEDSAMYFCASSEVRGGNTQYFGPGTRLTVL.

The chain has TRBV19 and TRBJ2-5; perhaps TRBD2 as D (5 bases). Germline CDR1 is LNHDA and CDR2 is SQIVND (reference sequence). V was trimmed by 6 bases and J by 4 bases, leaving 15 bases between them. This CDR3 has 14 amino acids. CDR3 DNA sequence: TGTGCCAGTAGGCCTCCGGGGTTAGGAGAGACCCAGTACTTC. Protein: CASRPPGLGETQYF.

There are many counts of this clone. Other DNA variants within this sample encode the same CDR3. The chain combines TRBV6-4 with TRBJ2-1, with 8 bases aligning to TRBD2. Per germline, CDR1 MRHNA and CDR2 SNTAGT. The CDR3 length is 15 residues. With V trimmed by 5 bases and J by 2 bases, 5 bases remained unmatched. The CDR3 loop is CASSKAGEPYNEQFF. CDR3 in DNA: TGTGCCAGCAGTAAAGCGGGGGAGCCCTACAATGAGCAGTTCTTC.

Relative to its sample, this clone is medium-sized. The chain combines TRBV9 with TRBJ2-2; 11 positions match TRBD2. Germline assignment: CDR1 SGDLS and CDR2 YYNGEE. Trimming at V came to 4 bases and at J to 2 bases, leaving 10 bases not matched to a gene. The CDR3 has 18 residues. CDR3: CASSILTSGEPNTGELFF. CDR3 bases: TGTGCCAGCAGCATACTGACTAGCGGGGAGCCAAACACCGGGGAGCTGTTTTTT.

V and J are TRBV30 and TRBJ2-1; a possible D gene is TRBD2 (6 bases). CDR3 size: 15 residues. From germline, CDR1 is GTSNPN and CDR2 SVGIG (reference sequence). V gave up 3 bases and J gave up 0 bases, with 12 bases separating them. CDR3 bases: TGTGCCTGGAGGGGGGAGGCTGTCTCCTACAATGAGCAGTTCTTC. Amino acids: CAWRGEAVSYNEQFF.

The CDR3, as DNA: TGCAGCGTTATTATCCAGGGAGGGGTTCAGTACTTC. Translation: CSVIIQGGVQYF. The rearrangement joins TRBV29-1 to TRBJ2-4, with 7 bases aligning to TRBD2. The J segment lost 11 bases and the V segment lost 5 bases, leaving 9 bases of the junction unmatched. Germline values: CDR1 SQVTM, CDR2 ANQGSEA. The CDR3 sequence is 12 residues long.

The chain joins TRBV9 to TRBJ1-2; TRBD1 aligns across 9 bases. V lost 1 base and J lost 3; bases outside the gene matches: 4. CDR3 length: 15 residues. The V gene's germline CDR1 is SGDLS and CDR2 YYNGEE. For the CDR3, the DNA is TGTGCCAGCAGCGTAACAGGGGGCACTCACTATGGCTACACCTTC. Translating gives CASSVTGGTHYGYTF.

The chain joins TRBV4-2 to TRBJ2-1, with TRBD2 identical over 10 bases. V lost 4 bases and J lost 1; bases outside the gene matches: 4. Looked up from germline, CDR1 is LGHNA and CDR2 is YNFKEQ. This CDR3 contains 16 residues. This chain's CDR3 is CASSPLAGGSYNEQFF. DNA for the CDR3: TGTGCCAGCAGCCCTTTAGCGGGAGGTTCCTACAATGAGCAGTTCTTC.

The V and J genes are TRBV6-2 or TRBV6-3 and TRBJ1-5; 8 nucleotides align to TRBD1. The CDR3 has 15 amino acids. The V gene's germline CDR1 is MNHEY and CDR2 SVGEGT. The ends lost 5 bases at V and 3 bases at J; junction bases unmatched: 6. CDR3 sequence reads: CASSLWTGLNQPQHF. DNA for the CDR3: TGTGCCAGCAGTCTGTGGACAGGGCTCAATCAGCCCCAGCATTTT.